Sequencing of this T cell receptor (beta chain) was carried out in a study of cytomegalovirus exposure and HLA in healthy donors. Healthy people donating bone marrow made up the donors. 60 Vbeta and 13 Jbeta primers were used in PCR. Profiled with immunoSEQ multiplex PCR; TCRdb holds only in-frame clones, not every one. The profile shows 60,000 to 85,000 clones, 75% to 85% of them singletons. The length of the CDR3 is 14 residues. Trimming pared 8 bases from V and 6 bases from J, leaving 16 bases between. The germline V gene has CDR1 MDHEN and CDR2 SYDVKM. The chain recombines TRBV28 with TRBJ2-2, with D perhaps TRBD1 (5 bases). Sequenced sample: PBMCs. This clonotype originated in a middle-aged man in good health and CMV-seronegative. The CDR3: CASARPGKAGELFF. The CDR3 DNA is TGTGCCAGCGCCAGACCAGGGAAGGCCGGGGAGCTGTTTTTT.